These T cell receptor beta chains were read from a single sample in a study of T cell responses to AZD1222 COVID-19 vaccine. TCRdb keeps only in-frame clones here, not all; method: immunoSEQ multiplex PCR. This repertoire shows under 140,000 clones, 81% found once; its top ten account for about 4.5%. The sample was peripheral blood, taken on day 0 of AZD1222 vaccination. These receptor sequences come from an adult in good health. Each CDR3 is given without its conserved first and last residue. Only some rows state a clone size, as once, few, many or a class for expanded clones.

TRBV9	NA	ASSASGQLNQPQH
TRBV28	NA	ASSSTGFSGNTIY
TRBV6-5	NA	ASSPRGHGYT
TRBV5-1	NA	ASSFGTEYEQY
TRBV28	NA	ASKQGGRNIQY
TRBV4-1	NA	ASSFRPDSGNTIY
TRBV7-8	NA	ASSLVIAGETQY
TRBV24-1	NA	ATMGPTSSSGANVLT
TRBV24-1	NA	ATSGSGLAGGSFSDTQY
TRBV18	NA	ASSLSSSGNTIY
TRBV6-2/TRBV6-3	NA	ASSEDPGTSGRATAETQY
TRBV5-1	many	ASTREGLETQY
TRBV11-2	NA	ASSSPLDRDHYGYT
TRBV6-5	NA	ASSRQGNTNEKLF
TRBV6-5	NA	ASRRTGGNQPQH
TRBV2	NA	ASSPTTGAYGYT
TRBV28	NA	ASSLALSYEQY
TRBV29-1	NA	SVAGQNSAYEQY
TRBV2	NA	ASSRGAPSTDTQY
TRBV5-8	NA	ASSLGWGNRAYNEQF